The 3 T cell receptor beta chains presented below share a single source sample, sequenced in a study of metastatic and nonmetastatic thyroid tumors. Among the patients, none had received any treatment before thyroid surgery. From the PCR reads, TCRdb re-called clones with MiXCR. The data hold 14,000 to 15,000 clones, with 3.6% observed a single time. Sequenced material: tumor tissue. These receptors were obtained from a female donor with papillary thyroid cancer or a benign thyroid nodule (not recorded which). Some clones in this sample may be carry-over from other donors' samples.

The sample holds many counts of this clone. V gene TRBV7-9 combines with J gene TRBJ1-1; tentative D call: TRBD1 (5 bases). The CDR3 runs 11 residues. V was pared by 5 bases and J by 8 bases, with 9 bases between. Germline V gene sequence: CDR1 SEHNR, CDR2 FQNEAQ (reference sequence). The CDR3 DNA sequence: TGTGCCAGCAGCAACGCAGGGGAAGCTTTCTTT. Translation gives CASSNAGEAFF.

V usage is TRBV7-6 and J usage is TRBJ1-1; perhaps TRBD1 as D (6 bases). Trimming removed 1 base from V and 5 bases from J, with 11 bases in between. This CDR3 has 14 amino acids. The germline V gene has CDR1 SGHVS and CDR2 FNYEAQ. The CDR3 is CASSLGRGYTEAFF. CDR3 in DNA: TGTGCCAGCAGCTTAGGAAGGGGGTATACTGAAGCTTTCTTT.

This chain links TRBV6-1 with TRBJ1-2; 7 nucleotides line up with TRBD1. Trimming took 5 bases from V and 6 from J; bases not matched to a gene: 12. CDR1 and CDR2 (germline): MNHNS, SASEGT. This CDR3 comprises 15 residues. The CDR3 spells CASSKQGGSQDGYTF. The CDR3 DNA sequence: TGTGCCAGCAGTAAACAAGGGGGCAGTCAGGATGGCTACACCTTC.